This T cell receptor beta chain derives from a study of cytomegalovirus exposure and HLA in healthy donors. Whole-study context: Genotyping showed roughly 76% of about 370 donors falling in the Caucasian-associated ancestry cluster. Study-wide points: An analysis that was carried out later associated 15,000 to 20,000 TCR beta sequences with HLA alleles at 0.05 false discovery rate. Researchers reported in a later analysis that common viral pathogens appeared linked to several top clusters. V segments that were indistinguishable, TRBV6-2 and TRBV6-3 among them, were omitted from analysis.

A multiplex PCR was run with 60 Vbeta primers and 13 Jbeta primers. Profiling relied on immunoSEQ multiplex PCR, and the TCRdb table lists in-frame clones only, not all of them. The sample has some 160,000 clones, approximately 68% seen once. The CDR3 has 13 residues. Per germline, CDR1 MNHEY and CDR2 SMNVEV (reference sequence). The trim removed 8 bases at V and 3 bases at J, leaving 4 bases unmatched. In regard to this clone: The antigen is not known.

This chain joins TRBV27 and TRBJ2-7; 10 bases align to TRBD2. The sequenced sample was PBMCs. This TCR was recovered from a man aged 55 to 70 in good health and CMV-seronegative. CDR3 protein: CASGLAGGYEQYF. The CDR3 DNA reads TGTGCCAGCGGCTTAGCGGGAGGCTACGAGCAGTACTTC.